The next 11 T cell receptor beta chains were all read from a single sample in a study of blood T cell repertoires in COVID-19. Sequencing was performed with immunoSEQ multiplex PCR; in TCRdb, only in-frame clones are kept and a portion is missing. The sample lists a few hundred thousand clones; 85% to 90% were seen once. The specimen sequenced was peripheral blood. The receptors shown here come from a woman between 40 and 50 years old who had recovered from COVID-19.

The chain employs TRBV28 and TRBJ2-7, with D perhaps matching TRBD2 (6 bases). This CDR3 comprises 14 residues. The germline V gene has CDR1 MDHEN and CDR2 SYDVKM. V was shortened by 6 bases and J by 4 bases, with 16 bases between the two germline ends. CDR3 sequence: CASSPGTLDYEQYV. The CDR3 DNA reads as TGTGCCAGCAGCCCAGGGACTCTCGATTACGAGCAGTACGTC.

The gene calls are TRBV28 and TRBJ2-1; the D gene is possibly TRBD2 (6 bases). V lost 5 bases and J lost 0, with 11 bases in between. In germline, CDR1 is MDHEN, CDR2 SYDVKM. This CDR3 is 15 amino acids long. The CDR3 DNA is TGTGCCAGCAGTGTGGACTACCGCTCCTACAATGAGCAGTTCTTC. Its protein product is CASSVDYRSYNEQFF.

This clone was picked up one time. The J gene is TRBJ1-1, the V gene TRBV7-2; D gene ambiguous. The CDR3 is 15 amino acids. Germline loops: CDR1 SGHTA, CDR2 FQGNSA. The V and J ends lost 2 bases and 0 bases respectively, with 10 bases between them. This chain's CDR3 is CASSLSSVMNTEAFF. CDR3 nucleotides: TGTGCCAGCAGCTTAAGCTCTGTTATGAACACTGAAGCTTTCTTT.

The chain has TRBV5-4 and TRBJ2-3; a weak D match, TRBD1 (6 bases). The germline V gene encodes CDR1 SGHNT and CDR2 YYREEE (reference sequence). The germline V and J ends were trimmed by 0 bases and 1 base, with 9 bases remaining between them. The CDR3 has 15 amino acids. CDR3 protein: CASSLVGAGTDTQYF. DNA for the CDR3: TGTGCCAGCAGCTTGGTGGGGGCGGGCACAGATACGCAGTATTTT.

The chain is built from TRBV2 and TRBJ1-5; maybe TRBD1 (5 bases). This CDR3 is built from 14 residues. CDR1 SNHLY and CDR2 FYNNEI come from the germline V gene. Trimming stripped 5 bases from V and 3 bases from J, with 11 bases between. The CDR3 protein is CASSLGGNNQPQHF. For the CDR3, the DNA is TGTGCCAGCAGTCTCGGGGGGAACAATCAGCCCCAGCATTTT.

The J gene is TRBJ2-1, the V gene TRBV7-6; TRBD2 is a possible D gene (7 bases). CDR1 is SGHVS and CDR2 is FNYEAQ in the germline V gene. The CDR3 consists of 17 residues. The V end lost 1 base, the J end lost 8 bases, and 21 bases lay between the germline ends. The CDR3 loop is CASSLDPGGGSSYEQFF. Here the CDR3 DNA reads TGTGCCAGCAGCTTAGATCCGGGGGGCGGGAGCTCCTATGAGCAGTTCTTC.

The chain is built from TRBV13 and TRBJ2-7; 12 bases are shared with TRBD1. V shed 4 bases and J 7 bases; nucleotides not matched to a gene: 8. Germline V gives CDR1 PRHDT, CDR2 FYEKMQ (reference sequence). This CDR3 spans 15 amino acids. The CDR3 DNA sequence: TGTGCCAGCAGCTCACCGGGACAGGGGGCGGAGGAGCAGTACTTC. As protein: CASSSPGQGAEEQYF.

This clone was found a few times. This chain connects TRBV6-5 to TRBJ1-1; a weak D match, TRBD1 (5 bases). The ends were cut back, 0 bases at V and 6 bases at J, with 17 bases in the middle. Per germline, CDR1 MNHEY and CDR2 SVGAGI. The CDR3 length is 16 residues. The CDR3 nucleotides read TGTGCCAGCAGTTACTCGATTTCAGGGCAGGTCGCTGAAGCTTTCTTT. This gives the protein CASSYSISGQVAEAFF.

The chain employs TRBV5-1 and TRBJ2-4; 7 bases are a match to TRBD2. Looked up from germline, CDR1 is SGHRS and CDR2 is YFSETQ. The CDR3 has 17 residues. J was trimmed by 0 bases and V by 4 bases; bases with no gene match: 10. The DNA of the CDR3 is TGCGCCAGCAGCCTTGCGGCTAGCGGTTTAGCCAAAAACATTCAGTACTTC. This translates into CASSLAASGLAKNIQYF.

This clone was found a few times. V and J are TRBV12-3 or TRBV12-4 and TRBJ1-5, with a tentative D call TRBD1 (5 bases). Trimming took 6 bases from V and 6 from J, leaving 9 bases between them. CDR3 size: 12 residues. The CDR3 coding sequence is TGTGCCAGCAGCACAGGTGCTCAGCCCCAGCATTTT. This encodes CASSTGAQPQHF.

V and J are TRBV6-2 or TRBV6-3 and TRBJ2-5; 9 bases align to TRBD1. The CDR3 runs 14 residues. V trimming: 5 bases; J trimming: 5 bases; junction bases outside the gene matches: 6. The germline V gene encodes CDR1 MNHEY and CDR2 SVGEGT. CDR3: CASSLQGAGETQYF. The CDR3 nucleotides are TGTGCCAGCAGTCTACAGGGGGCCGGCGAGACCCAGTACTTC.